Listed below are T cell receptor beta chains from one sample, sequenced in a study of CD8 T cells in ankylosing spondylitis. TCRdb recomputed calls from the 5' RACE reads with MiXCR, one row per CDR3 protein. The repertoire includes fewer than 400,000 distinct CDR3 sequences, around 15% of them detected once, and about 1% sits in the top ten. The sample consisted of blood, either unsorted or a sorted T cell fraction (not recorded which). Every receptor here comes from a male donor with ankylosing spondylitis or in good health (not recorded which). Both conserved end residues are part of each CDR3. A D gene is named only where the DNA matches it firmly. A row's size may be missing; if present it is once, few, many or a size class.

d_gene	v_gene	j_gene	abundance	CDR3nt	CDR3aa
TRBD1	TRBV12-3/TRBV12-4	TRBJ1-5	few	TGTGCCAGCGTAGGGACAGGAAGCAATCAGCCCCAGCATTTT	CASVGTGSNQPQHF
.	TRBV10-3	TRBJ2-5	.	TGTGCCATCAGTGGGTCGGATGGTCAAGAGACCCAGTACTTC	CAISGSDGQETQYF
.	TRBV27	TRBJ2-2	.	TGTGCCAGCAGCCGGTTCACCGGGGAGCTGTTTTTT	CASSRFTGELFF
TRBD2	TRBV2	TRBJ2-3	few	TGTGCCAACCAGCGGGGGGCCAGCACAGATACGCAGTATTTT	CANQRGASTDTQYF
.	TRBV2	TRBJ2-3	.	TGTGCCAGCAGTAGGGAGGGGGCAGATACGCAGTATTTT	CASSREGADTQYF
TRBD2	TRBV20-1	TRBJ2-5	few	TGCAGTGTCAAAATCCGACGGGGGGGCGGAACCCAAGAGACCCAGTACTTC	CSVKIRRGGGTQETQYF
TRBD2	TRBV5-6	TRBJ2-5	once	TGTGCCAGCAGCTGGACTAGCGGACAAGAGACCCAGTACTTC	CASSWTSGQETQYF
.	TRBV27	TRBJ1-1	.	TGTGCCAGCAGTTTATACGCAGGGCCCACTGAAGCTTTCTTT	CASSLYAGPTEAFF
.	TRBV5-1	TRBJ1-4	.	TGCGCCAGCAGCTCCGGGACATCAGATGAAAAACTGTTTTTT	CASSSGTSDEKLFF
.	TRBV30	TRBJ2-7	.	TGTGCCTGGAGTGTTTCACGGGAGCAGTACTTC	CAWSVSREQYF
.	TRBV12-3/TRBV12-4	TRBJ1-2	.	TGTGCCAGCAGTAACACAGGGTACGGCTACACCTTC	CASSNTGYGYTF
.	TRBV11-1	TRBJ2-1	.	TGTGCCAGCAGTTCGGAGGGACTCCCCTATCCCAATGAGCAGTTCTTC	CASSSEGLPYPNEQFF
.	TRBV4-2	TRBJ2-1	.	TGTGCCAGCAGCCCGGAGAGCAATGAGCAGTTCTTC	CASSPESNEQFF
TRBD1	TRBV5-5	TRBJ2-7	few	TGTGCCAGCAGCAGGGACAGGCGCGAGCAGTACTTC	CASSRDRREQYF
.	TRBV18	TRBJ2-3	.	TGTGCCAGCTCACCGAACAGCGATACGCAGTATTTT	CASSPNSDTQYF
.	TRBV12-3/TRBV12-4	TRBJ2-7	few	TGTGCCAGCAGTTTCAGGGCTAATCTCCCTCCCTACGAGCAGTACTTC	CASSFRANLPPYEQYF
.	TRBV15	TRBJ1-5	few	TGTGCCACCAGCAGAGATAATGGTCAGCCCCAGCATTTT	CATSRDNGQPQHF
.	TRBV20-1	TRBJ2-7	.	TGCAGTGCTAGAGTAGAAGCGGGTGGGTCTGGGGAGCAGTACTTC	CSARVEAGGSGEQYF
.	TRBV29-1	TRBJ2-3	.	TGCAGCGCCCACCGCTTTCAGAAGCCAGATACGCAGTATTTT	CSAHRFQKPDTQYF
.	TRBV25-1	TRBJ2-5	few	TGTGCCAGCAGTGAATCGGGAAAGGAGACCCAGTACTTC	CASSESGKETQYF
.	TRBV5-1	TRBJ1-1	few	TGCGCCAGCAGCTTGTTGTTAGGGACCGGGAGTGCTGAAGCTTTCTTT	CASSLLLGTGSAEAFF
.	TRBV5-6	TRBJ2-3	.	TGTGCCAGCAGCTTCATCGGGGCCCTCACAGATACGCAGTATTTT	CASSFIGALTDTQYF
.	TRBV7-8	TRBJ2-7	.	TGTGCCAGCAGCTTATCCCAGAACTACGAGCAGTACTTC	CASSLSQNYEQYF
.	TRBV5-1	TRBJ2-2	.	TGCGCCAGCAGCCGGCGGGGACAGACGAACACCGGGGAGCTGTTTTTT	CASSRRGQTNTGELFF
TRBD1	TRBV3-1	TRBJ2-5	.	TGTGCCAGCAGCCAACGACGGACAGGGACGGGGGAGACCCAGTACTTC	CASSQRRTGTGETQYF
.	TRBV29-1	TRBJ1-2	.	TGCAGCGTTGGCACGGGGGGAGCGAACTATGGCTACACCTTC	CSVGTGGANYGYTF
TRBD2	TRBV20-1	TRBJ2-3	.	TGCAGTGCTAGAGCGCTAGCGGGGGGTCCAGGCCGCTCAGATACGCAGTATTTT	CSARALAGGPGRSDTQYF
.	TRBV20-1	TRBJ1-2	few	TGCAGTGCTGGCAGGGGTTTTGATGGCTACACCTTC	CSAGRGFDGYTF